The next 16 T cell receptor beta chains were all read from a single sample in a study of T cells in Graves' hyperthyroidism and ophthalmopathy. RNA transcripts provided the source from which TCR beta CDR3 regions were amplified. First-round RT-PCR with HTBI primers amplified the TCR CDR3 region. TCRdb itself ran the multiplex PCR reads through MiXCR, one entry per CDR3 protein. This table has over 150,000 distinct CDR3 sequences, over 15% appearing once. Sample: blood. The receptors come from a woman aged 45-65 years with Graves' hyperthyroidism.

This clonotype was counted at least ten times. This chain's CDR3 is CASSLEDRSYWDSPLHF. The CDR3, as DNA: TGTGCCAGCAGTTTAGAGGATCGATCGTATTGGGATTCACCCCTCCACTTT. The V call is TRBV12-3 or TRBV12-4, the J call TRBJ1-6; D ambiguous. V gave up 1 base and J gave up 8 bases, with 18 bases separating them. The CDR3 has 17 residues.

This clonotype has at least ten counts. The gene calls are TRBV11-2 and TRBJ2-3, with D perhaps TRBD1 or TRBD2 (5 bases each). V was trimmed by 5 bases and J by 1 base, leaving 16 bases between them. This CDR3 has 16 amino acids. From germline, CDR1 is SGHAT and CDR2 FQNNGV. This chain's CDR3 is CASSIPRDPGTDTQYF. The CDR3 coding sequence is TGTGCCAGCAGCATTCCCCGGGACCCTGGCACAGATACGCAGTATTTT.

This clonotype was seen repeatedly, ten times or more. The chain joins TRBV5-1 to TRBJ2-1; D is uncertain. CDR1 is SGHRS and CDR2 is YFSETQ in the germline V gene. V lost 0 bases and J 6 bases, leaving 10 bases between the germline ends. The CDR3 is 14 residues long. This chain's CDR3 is CASSLVLYSNEQFF. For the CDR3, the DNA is TGCGCCAGCAGCTTGGTGTTGTACTCCAATGAGCAGTTCTTC.

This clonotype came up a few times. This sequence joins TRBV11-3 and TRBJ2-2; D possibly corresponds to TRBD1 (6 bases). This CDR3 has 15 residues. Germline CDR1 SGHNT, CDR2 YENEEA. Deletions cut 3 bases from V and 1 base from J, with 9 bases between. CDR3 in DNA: TGTGCCAGCAGCTTGGGGACATTGAACACCGGGGAGCTGTTTTTT. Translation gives CASSLGTLNTGELFF.

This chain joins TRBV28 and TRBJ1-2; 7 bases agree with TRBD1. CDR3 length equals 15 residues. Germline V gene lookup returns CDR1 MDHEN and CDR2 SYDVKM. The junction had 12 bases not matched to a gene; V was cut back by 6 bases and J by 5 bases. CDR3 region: CASRPPTGFEYGYTF. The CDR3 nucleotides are TGTGCCAGCAGGCCCCCGACAGGGTTTGAGTATGGCTACACCTTC.

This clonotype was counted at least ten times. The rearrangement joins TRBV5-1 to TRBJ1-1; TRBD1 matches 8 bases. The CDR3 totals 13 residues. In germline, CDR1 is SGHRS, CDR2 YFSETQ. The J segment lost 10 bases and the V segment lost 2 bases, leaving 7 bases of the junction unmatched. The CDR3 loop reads CASSLRGQEAAFF. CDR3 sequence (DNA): TGCGCCAGCAGCTTAAGGGGACAGGAGGCAGCTTTCTTT.

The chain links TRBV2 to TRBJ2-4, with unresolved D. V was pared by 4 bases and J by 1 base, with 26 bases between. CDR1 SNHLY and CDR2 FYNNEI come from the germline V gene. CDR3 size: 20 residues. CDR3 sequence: CASSVLNLGSYRAAKNIQYF. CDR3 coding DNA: TGTGCCAGCAGTGTCCTTAATCTCGGCAGTTACCGAGCGGCCAAAAACATTCAGTACTTC. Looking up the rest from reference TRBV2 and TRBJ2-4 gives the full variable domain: EPEVTQTPSHQVTQMGQEVILRCVPISNHLYFYWYRQILGQKVEFLVSFYNNEISEKSEIFDDQFSVERPDGSNFTLKIRSTKLEDSAMYFCASSVLNLGSYRAAKNIQYFGAGTRLSVL.

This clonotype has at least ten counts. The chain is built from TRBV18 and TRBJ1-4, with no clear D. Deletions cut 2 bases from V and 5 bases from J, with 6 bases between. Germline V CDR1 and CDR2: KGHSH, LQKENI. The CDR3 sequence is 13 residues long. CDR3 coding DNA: TGTGCCAGCTCACCAAAGCTGAATGAAAAACTGTTTTTT. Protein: CASSPKLNEKLFF.

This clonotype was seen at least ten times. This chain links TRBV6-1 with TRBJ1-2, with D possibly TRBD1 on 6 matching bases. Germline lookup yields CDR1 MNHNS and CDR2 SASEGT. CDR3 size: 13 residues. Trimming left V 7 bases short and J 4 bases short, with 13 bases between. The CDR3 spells CASINRDLYGYTF. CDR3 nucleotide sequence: TGTGCCAGCATTAACAGGGACCTCTATGGCTACACCTTC.

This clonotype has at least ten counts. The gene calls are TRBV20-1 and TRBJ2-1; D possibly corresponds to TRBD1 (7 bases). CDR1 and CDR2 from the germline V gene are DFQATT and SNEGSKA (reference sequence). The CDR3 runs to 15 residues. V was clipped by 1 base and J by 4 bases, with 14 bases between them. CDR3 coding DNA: TGCAGTGCTAGAGGGCAGGGGGGAAAGTACAATGAGCAGTTCTTC. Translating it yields CSARGQGGKYNEQFF.

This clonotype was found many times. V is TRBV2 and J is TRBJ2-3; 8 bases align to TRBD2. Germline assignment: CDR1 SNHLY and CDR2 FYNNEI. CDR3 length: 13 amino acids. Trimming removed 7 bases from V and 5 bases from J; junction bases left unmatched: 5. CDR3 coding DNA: TGTGCCAGCAAAGCGGGGGAAAGAGATACGCAGTATTTT. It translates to CASKAGERDTQYF.

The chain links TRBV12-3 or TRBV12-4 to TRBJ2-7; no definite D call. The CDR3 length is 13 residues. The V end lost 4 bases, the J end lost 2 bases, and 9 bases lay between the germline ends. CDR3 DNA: TGTGCCAGCAGTTCAGGTCTGGCCTACGAGCAGTACTTC. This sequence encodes CASSSGLAYEQYF.

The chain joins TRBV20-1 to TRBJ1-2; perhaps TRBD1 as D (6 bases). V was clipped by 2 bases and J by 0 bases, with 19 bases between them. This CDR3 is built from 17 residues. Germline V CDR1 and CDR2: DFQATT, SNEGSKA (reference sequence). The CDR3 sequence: CSARSRDTGHPNYGYTF. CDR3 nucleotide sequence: TGCAGTGCTAGAAGTAGGGATACGGGACACCCTAACTATGGCTACACCTTC.

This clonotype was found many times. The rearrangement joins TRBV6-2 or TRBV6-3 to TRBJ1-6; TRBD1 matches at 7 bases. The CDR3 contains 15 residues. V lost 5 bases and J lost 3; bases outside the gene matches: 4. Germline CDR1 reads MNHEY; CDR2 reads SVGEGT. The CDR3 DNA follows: TGTGCCAGCAGTCACAGACAGGGCTATAATTCACCCCTCCACTTT. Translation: CASSHRQGYNSPLHF.

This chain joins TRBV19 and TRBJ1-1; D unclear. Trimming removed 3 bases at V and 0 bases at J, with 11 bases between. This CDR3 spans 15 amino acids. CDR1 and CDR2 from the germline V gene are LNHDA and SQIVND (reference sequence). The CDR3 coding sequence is TGTGCCAGTAGTATGACGGCGGTGATGAACACTGAAGCTTTCTTT. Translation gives CASSMTAVMNTEAFF.

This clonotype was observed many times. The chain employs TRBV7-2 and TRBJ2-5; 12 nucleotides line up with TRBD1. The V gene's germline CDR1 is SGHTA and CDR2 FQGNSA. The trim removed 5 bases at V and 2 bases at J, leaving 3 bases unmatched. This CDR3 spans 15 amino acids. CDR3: CASSRDRGQQETQYF. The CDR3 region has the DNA TGTGCCAGCAGCCGGGACAGGGGGCAACAAGAGACCCAGTACTTC. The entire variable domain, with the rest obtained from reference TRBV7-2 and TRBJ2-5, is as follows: GAGVSQSPSNKVTEKGKDVELRCDPISGHTALYWYRQSLGQGLEFLIYFQGNSAPDKSGLPSDRFSAERTGGSVSTLTIQRTQQEDSAVYLCASSRDRGQQETQYFGPGTRLLVL.